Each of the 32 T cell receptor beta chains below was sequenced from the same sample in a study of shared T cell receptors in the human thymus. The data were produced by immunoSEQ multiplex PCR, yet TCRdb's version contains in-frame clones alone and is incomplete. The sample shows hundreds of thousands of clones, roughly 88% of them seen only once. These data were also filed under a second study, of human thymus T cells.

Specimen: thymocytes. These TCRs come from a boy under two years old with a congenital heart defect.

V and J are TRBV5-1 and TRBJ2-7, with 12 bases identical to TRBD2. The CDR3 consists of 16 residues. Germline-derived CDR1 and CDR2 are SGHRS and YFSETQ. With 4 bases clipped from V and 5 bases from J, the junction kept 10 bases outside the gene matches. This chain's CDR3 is CASSLGLAGTANEQYF. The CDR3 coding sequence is TGCGCCAGCAGCCTTGGACTAGCGGGAACCGCCAACGAGCAGTACTTC.

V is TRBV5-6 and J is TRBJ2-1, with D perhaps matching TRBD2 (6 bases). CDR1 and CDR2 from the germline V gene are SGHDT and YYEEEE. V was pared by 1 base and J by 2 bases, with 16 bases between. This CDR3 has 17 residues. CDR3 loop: CASSLISAGQTYNEQFF. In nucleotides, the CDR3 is TGTGCCAGCAGCTTGATTTCAGCGGGCCAAACCTACAATGAGCAGTTCTTC.

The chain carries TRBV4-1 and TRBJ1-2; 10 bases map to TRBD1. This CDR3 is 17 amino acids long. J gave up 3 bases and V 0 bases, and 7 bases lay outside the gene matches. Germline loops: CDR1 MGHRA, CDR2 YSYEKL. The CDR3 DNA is TGCGCCAGCAGCCAAGAGCCGCCCGGGACAGGGGACTATGGCTACACCTTC. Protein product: CASSQEPPGTGDYGYTF.

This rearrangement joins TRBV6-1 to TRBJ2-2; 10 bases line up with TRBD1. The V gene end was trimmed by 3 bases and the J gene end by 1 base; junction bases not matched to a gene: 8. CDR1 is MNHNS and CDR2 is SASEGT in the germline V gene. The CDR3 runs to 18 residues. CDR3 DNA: TGTGCCAGCAGTGACCGGGACAGGGGTGTTGGGAACACCGGGGAGCTGTTTTTT. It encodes CASSDRDRGVGNTGELFF.

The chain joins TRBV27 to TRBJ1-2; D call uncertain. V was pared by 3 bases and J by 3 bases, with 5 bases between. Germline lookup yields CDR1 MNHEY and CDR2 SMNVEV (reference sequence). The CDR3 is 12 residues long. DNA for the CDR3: TGTGCCAGCAGTTTGAGGCACTATGGCTACACCTTC. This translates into CASSLRHYGYTF.

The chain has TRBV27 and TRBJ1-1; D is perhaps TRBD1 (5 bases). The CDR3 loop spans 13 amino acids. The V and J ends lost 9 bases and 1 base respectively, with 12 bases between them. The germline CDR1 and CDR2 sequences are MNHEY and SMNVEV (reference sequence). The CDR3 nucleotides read TGTGCCAGTAGACAGCAGAAGAACACTGAAGCTTTCTTT. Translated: CASRQQKNTEAFF.

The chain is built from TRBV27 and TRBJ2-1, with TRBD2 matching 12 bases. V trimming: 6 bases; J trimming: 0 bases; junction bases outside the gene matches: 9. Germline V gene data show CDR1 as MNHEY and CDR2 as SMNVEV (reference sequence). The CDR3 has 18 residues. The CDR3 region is CASRFGTSGRSSYNEQFF. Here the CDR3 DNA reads TGTGCCAGCAGGTTCGGGACTAGCGGGCGGAGCTCCTACAATGAGCAGTTCTTC.

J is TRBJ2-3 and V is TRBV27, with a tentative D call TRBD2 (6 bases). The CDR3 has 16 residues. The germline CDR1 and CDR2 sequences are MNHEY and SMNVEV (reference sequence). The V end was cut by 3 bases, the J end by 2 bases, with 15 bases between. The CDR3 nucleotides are TGTGCCAGCAGTTTGGCCGGGAGAGATGACACAGATACGCAGTATTTT. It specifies CASSLAGRDDTDTQYF.

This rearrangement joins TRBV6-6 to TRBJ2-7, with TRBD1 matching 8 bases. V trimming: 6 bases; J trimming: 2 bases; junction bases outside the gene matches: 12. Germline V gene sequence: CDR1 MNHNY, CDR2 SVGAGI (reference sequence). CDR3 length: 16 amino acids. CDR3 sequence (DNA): TGTGCCAGCAGCCTCAGCCGGGACAGGTACCCCTACGAGCAGTACTTC. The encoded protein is CASSLSRDRYPYEQYF.

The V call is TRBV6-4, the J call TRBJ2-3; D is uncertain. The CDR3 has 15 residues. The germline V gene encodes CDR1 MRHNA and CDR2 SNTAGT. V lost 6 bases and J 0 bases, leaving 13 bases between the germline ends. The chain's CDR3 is CASRLEEGSTDTQYF. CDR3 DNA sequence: TGTGCCAGCAGGCTTGAGGAAGGAAGCACAGATACGCAGTATTTT.

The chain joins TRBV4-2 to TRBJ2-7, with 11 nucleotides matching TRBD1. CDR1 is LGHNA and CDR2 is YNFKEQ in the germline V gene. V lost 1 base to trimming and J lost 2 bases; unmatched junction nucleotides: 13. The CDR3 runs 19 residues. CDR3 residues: CASSQGDRGRPYSAYEQYF. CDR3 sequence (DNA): TGTGCCAGCAGCCAAGGGGACAGGGGGAGACCTTATTCCGCCTACGAGCAGTACTTC.

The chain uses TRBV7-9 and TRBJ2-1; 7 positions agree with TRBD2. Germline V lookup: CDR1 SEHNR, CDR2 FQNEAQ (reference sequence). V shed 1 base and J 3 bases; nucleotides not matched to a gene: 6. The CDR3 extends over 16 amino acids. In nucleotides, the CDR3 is TGTGCCAGCAGCTTAGTGGGGCGGGAGTTCTACAATGAGCAGTTCTTC. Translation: CASSLVGREFYNEQFF.

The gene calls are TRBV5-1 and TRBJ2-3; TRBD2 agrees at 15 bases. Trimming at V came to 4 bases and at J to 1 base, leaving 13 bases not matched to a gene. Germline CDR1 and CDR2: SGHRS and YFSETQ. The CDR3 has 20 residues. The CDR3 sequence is CASSLGLAGGTYDGTDTQYF. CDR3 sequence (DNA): TGCGCCAGCAGCCTAGGACTAGCGGGAGGGACTTACGACGGCACAGATACGCAGTATTTT. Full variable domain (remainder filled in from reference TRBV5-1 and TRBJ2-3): KAGVTQTPRYLIKTRGQQVTLSCSPISGHRSVSWYQQTPGQGLQFLFEYFSETQRNKGNFPGRFSGRQFSNSRSEMNVSTLELGDSALYLCASSLGLAGGTYDGTDTQYFGPGTRLTVL.

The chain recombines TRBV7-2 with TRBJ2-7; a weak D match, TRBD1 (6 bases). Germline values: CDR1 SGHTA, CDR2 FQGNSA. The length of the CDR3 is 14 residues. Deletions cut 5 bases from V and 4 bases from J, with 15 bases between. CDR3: CASSAGSGTYEQYF. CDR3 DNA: TGTGCCAGCAGCGCGGGCTCGGGGACATACGAGCAGTACTTC.

The CDR3 loop is CASSSRLAGAYEQYF. Here the CDR3 DNA reads TGTGCCAGCAGCAGCCGACTAGCGGGGGCCTACGAGCAGTACTTC. V is TRBV13 and J is TRBJ2-7, with 12 positions matching TRBD2. Germline CDR1 is PRHDT and CDR2 is FYEKMQ (reference sequence). The V gene end was trimmed by 5 bases and the J gene end by 2 bases; junction bases not matched to a gene: 4. The CDR3 runs to 15 residues.

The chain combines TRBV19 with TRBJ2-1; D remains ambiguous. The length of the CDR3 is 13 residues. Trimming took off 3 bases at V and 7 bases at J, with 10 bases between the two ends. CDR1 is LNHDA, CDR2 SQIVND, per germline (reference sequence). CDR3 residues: CASSIAYQNEQFF. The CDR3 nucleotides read TGTGCCAGTAGTATCGCCTATCAAAATGAGCAGTTCTTC.

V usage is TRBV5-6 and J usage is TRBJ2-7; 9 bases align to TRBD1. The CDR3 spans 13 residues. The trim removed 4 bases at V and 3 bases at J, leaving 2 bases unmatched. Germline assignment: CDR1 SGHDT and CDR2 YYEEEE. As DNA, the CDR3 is TGTGCCAGCAGCCAGGACAGGGGCTACGAGCAGTACTTC. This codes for CASSQDRGYEQYF.

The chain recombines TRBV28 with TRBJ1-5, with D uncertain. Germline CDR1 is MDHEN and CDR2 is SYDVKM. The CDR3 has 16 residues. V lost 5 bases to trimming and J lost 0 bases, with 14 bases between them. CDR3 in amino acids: CASSLRTRGSNQPQHF. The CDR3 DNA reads TGTGCCAGCAGTCTTAGGACTCGAGGTAGCAATCAGCCCCAGCATTTT.

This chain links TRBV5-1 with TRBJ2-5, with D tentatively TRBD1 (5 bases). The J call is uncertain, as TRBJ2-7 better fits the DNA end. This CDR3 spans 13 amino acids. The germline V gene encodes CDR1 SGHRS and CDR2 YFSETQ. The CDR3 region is CASRKGLNYEQYF. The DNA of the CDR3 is TGCGCCAGCCGTAAGGGGCTGAACTACGAGCAGTACTTC.

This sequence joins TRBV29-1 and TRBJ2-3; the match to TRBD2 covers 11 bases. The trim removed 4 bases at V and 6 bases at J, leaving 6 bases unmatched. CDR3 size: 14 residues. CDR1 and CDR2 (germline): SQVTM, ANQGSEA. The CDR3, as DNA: TGCAGCGTTGTAGCGGGAGGGTTTGCGGATACGCAGTATTTT. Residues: CSVVAGGFADTQYF.

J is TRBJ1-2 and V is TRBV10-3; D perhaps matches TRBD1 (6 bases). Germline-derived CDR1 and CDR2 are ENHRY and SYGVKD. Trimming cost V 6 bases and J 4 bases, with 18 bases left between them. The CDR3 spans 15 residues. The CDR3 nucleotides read TGTGCCATCAGGAGGTGGGACATCGGTTCCTATGGCTACACCTTC. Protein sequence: CAIRRWDIGSYGYTF.

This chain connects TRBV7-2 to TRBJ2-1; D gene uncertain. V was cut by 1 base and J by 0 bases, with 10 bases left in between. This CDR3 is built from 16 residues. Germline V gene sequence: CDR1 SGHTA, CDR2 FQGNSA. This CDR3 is CASSLGALSSYNEQFF. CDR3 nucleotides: TGTGCCAGCAGCTTAGGAGCGCTGAGCTCCTACAATGAGCAGTTCTTC.

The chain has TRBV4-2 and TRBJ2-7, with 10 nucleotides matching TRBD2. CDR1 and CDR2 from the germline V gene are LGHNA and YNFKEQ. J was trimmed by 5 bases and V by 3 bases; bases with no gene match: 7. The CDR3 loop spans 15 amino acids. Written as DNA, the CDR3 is TGTGCCAGCAGCCAGGGTGGACTAGCGGATGACGAGCAGTACTTC. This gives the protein CASSQGGLADDEQYF.

The CDR3 nucleotides read TGTGCCATCAGTGAGTCCAACAGTCAGGGGGCAATCTCTGGAAACACCATATATTTT. Protein: CAISESNSQGAISGNTIYF. The chain joins TRBV10-3 to TRBJ1-3; 8 bases map to TRBD1. Germline trimming cut 0 bases from V and 0 bases from J; bases unmatched to any gene: 10. Looked up from germline, CDR1 is ENHRY and CDR2 is SYGVKD. The CDR3 consists of 19 residues.

CDR3 sequence: CASSLVLEPTEGDTQYF. As DNA, the CDR3 is TGTGCCAGCAGCTTAGTACTCGAGCCGACGGAGGGAGATACGCAGTATTTT. The chain combines TRBV11-2 with TRBJ2-3, with D maybe TRBD2 (6 bases). The CDR3 runs 17 residues. The germline V and J ends were trimmed by 1 base and 5 bases, with 19 bases remaining between them. The germline gives CDR1 SGHAT, CDR2 FQNNGV.

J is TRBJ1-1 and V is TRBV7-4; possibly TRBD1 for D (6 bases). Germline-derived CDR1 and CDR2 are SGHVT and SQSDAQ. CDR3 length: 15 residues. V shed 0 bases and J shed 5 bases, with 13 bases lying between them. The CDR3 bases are TGTGCCAGCAGCTTAGCGGGACATGGCAGGACTGAAGCTTTCTTT. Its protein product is CASSLAGHGRTEAFF.

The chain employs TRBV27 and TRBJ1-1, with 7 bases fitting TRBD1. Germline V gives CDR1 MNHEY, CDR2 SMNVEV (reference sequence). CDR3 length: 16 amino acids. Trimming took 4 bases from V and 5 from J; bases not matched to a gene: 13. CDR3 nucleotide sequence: TGTGCCAGCAGTTGTATGGAGGGGGCGAGACGGACTGAAGCTTTCTTT. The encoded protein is CASSCMEGARRTEAFF.

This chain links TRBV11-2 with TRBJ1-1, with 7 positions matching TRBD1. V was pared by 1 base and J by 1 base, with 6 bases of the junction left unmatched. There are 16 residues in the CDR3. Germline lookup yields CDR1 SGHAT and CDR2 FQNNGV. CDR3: CASSLVAGGPNTEAFF. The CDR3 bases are TGTGCCAGCAGCTTAGTCGCAGGGGGACCGAACACTGAAGCTTTCTTT.

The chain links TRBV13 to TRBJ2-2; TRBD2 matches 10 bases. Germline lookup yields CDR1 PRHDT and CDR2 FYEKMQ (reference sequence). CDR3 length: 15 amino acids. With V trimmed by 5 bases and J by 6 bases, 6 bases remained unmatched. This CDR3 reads CASSPTSGRSGELFF. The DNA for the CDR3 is TGTGCCAGCAGCCCGACTAGCGGGCGATCCGGGGAGCTGTTTTTT. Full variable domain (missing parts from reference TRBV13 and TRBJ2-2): AAGVIQSPRHLIKEKRETATLKCYPIPRHDTVYWYQQGPGQDPQFLISFYEKMQSDKGSIPDRFSAQQFSDYHSELNMSSLELGDSALYFCASSPTSGRSGELFFGEGSRLTVL.

CDR3 DNA: TGTGCTAGTGGTTTGGTACGTCGACTCACCTTTTCCTACAATGAGCAGTTCTTC. It yields the protein CASGLVRRLTFSYNEQFF. The chain recombines TRBV12-5 with TRBJ2-1, with D unresolved. The CDR3 spans 18 residues. Trimming took 0 bases from V and 1 from J, leaving 16 bases between them. Germline V gene sequence: CDR1 LGHNT, CDR2 FRNRAP.

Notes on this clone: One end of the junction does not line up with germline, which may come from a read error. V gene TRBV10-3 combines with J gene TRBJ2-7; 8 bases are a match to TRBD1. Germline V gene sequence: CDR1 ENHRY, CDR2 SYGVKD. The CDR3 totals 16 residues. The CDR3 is CAIRHYRGFASYEQYF. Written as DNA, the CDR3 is TGTGCCATCAGGCATTACAGGGGGTTTGCCTCCTACGAGCAATACTTC.

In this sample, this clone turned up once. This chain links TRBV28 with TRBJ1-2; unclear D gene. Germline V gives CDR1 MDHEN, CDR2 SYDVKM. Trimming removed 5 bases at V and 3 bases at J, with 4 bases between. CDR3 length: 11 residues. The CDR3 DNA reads TGTGCCAGCAGTACATACTATGGCTACACCTTC. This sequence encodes CASSTYYGYTF.